The clone carrying this TCR beta chain was observed once. This sample stems from a study of blood T cell repertoires in COVID-19. Germline V gives CDR1 LGHNA, CDR2 YSLEER. Trimming removed 4 bases at V and 3 bases at J, with 16 bases between. This CDR3 spans 16 amino acids. Only in-frame clones appear in the TCRdb table, and some are missing; sequencing was by immunoSEQ multiplex PCR. The data contain some 150,000 clones, around nine tenths of them singletons. V and J are TRBV4-3 and TRBJ1-5; D gene ambiguous. The receptor's source is a woman aged 18-29 years who had recovered from COVID-19. What was sequenced was PBMCs or T cells enriched from blood (not recorded which). For the CDR3, the DNA is TGCGCCAGCAGCCCGGCCGTAGCTTACCCCAATCAGCCCCAGCATTTT. It yields the protein CASSPAVAYPNQPQHF.